One sample yielded the 25 T cell receptor beta chains listed below, sequenced in a study of beta chain features in type 1 diabetes. The study's findings and limits: Type 1 diabetes patients had moderately but significantly shorter TCRB CDR3s in all four CD4+ subsets.

Expressed TCRB transcripts were sequenced after all isolated RNA was converted to cDNA. Some clones are missing from TCRdb's copy, which holds only in-frame ones; the method was immunoSEQ multiplex PCR. Found here are 600,000 or so clones, over 12% of them singletons; the top ten hold roughly 0.04%. These receptors' antigens are unknown. The sample taken for sequencing was naive CD4+ T cells from blood. The receptors here all came from a man aged 18 to 30 with type 1 diabetes.

V and J are TRBV5-1 and TRBJ1-1; weak D call: TRBD1 (5 bases). The CDR3 spans 14 residues. Deletions cut 7 bases from V and 4 bases from J, with 17 bases between. Germline CDR1 SGHRS, CDR2 YFSETQ. The CDR3 nucleotides read TGCGCCAGCTCCCTAAGGGGATGGGGCACTGAAGCTTTCTTT. It yields the protein CASSLRGWGTEAFF.

This clone was seen only a few times. This chain uses TRBV7-9 with TRBJ1-2; 8 nucleotides match TRBD1. From germline, CDR1 is SEHNR and CDR2 FQNEAQ (reference sequence). This CDR3 is built from 15 residues. J was trimmed by 4 bases and V by 4 bases; bases with no gene match: 8. The chain's CDR3 is CASSSDREAIYGYTF. The CDR3 bases are TGTGCCAGCAGCTCGGACAGGGAGGCCATCTATGGCTACACCTTC.

This clone was seen only a few times. The rearrangement links TRBV10-3 to TRBJ1-2, with D possibly matching TRBD1 (5 bases). This CDR3 contains 13 residues. The germline CDR1 and CDR2 sequences are ENHRY and SYGVKD. V lost 4 bases, J lost 3 bases, and 9 bases lay in between. The chain's CDR3 is CAISGDGYYGYTF. In DNA, the CDR3 is TGTGCCATCAGTGGGGACGGATACTATGGCTACACCTTC.

This clone was seen only a few times. The CDR3 here is CSAGQGSYGYTF. The CDR3 coding sequence is TGCAGCGCGGGACAGGGTTCTTATGGCTACACCTTC. The rearrangement links TRBV29-1 to TRBJ1-2; 9 nucleotides align to TRBD1. Germline loops: CDR1 SQVTM, CDR2 ANQGSEA. The CDR3 extends over 12 amino acids. The J segment lost 5 bases and the V segment lost 7 bases, leaving 5 bases of the junction unmatched.

In its sample, this clone was seen a few times. This chain links TRBV18 with TRBJ1-5; D is uncertain. V was shortened by 5 bases and J by 4 bases, with 9 bases between the two germline ends. CDR3 size: 13 residues. The germline V gene encodes CDR1 KGHSH and CDR2 LQKENI. The CDR3 region is CASSYGENQPQHF. The CDR3 nucleotides are TGTGCCAGCTCATATGGGGAAAATCAGCCCCAGCATTTT.

The chain couples TRBV7-8 to TRBJ2-7, with D possibly TRBD1 on 6 matching bases. This CDR3 spans 14 amino acids. V shed 5 bases and J shed 1 base, with 12 bases lying between them. Per germline, CDR1 SGHVS and CDR2 FQNEAQ. The CDR3 sequence is CASSPWTDSYEQYF. CDR3 nucleotides: TGTGCCAGCAGCCCTTGGACAGATTCCTACGAGCAGTACTTC. The full variable domain, with the rest looked up from reference TRBV7-8 and TRBJ2-7, is GAGVSQSPRYKVAKRGQDVALRCDPISGHVSLFWYQQALGQGPEFLTYFQNEAQLDKSGLPSDRFFAERPEGSVSTLKIQRTQQEDSAVYLCASSPWTDSYEQYFGPGTRLTVT.

This clone was detected only a few times. The CDR3 sequence is CASSPGTDSPNEQYF. The CDR3 DNA reads TGTGCCAGCAGCCCTGGGACAGATTCTCCCAACGAGCAGTACTTC. The V and J genes are TRBV7-2 and TRBJ2-7; TRBD1 agrees at 7 bases. CDR3 size: 15 residues. Per the germline V gene, CDR1 is SGHTA and CDR2 is FQGNSA. V lost 5 bases and J lost 5; bases outside the gene matches: 12.

Only a few counts were recorded for this clone. J is TRBJ2-4 and V is TRBV28; 12 bases align to TRBD2. The V gene's germline CDR1 is MDHEN and CDR2 SYDVKM. This CDR3 has 17 residues. V shed 7 bases, J shed 9 bases, and the junction held 16 bases outside the gene matches. CDR3 coding DNA: TGTGCCAGCACCCTTTTGGCTAGCGGGAGGGATAGGGCCATTCAGTACTTC. As protein: CASTLLASGRDRAIQYF.

This clone was seen more than once but under ten times. The chain uses TRBV11-2 and TRBJ2-1, with D unresolved. Germline assignment: CDR1 SGHAT and CDR2 FQNNGV. V dropped 2 bases and J dropped 8 bases, with 7 bases sitting between them. This CDR3 comprises 12 residues. CDR3 nucleotides: TGTGCCAGCAGCTTATCTGGCTATGAGCAGTTCTTC. As protein: CASSLSGYEQFF.

This sequence joins TRBV4-3 and TRBJ1-2; D is possibly TRBD1 (5 bases). This CDR3 has 15 amino acids. The ends were cut back, 4 bases at V and 4 bases at J, with 16 bases in the middle. Germline CDR1 LGHNA, CDR2 YSLEER. CDR3 coding DNA: TGCGCCAGCAGCCCATCACCGACAGAGTTCTATGGCTACACCTTC. It yields the protein CASSPSPTEFYGYTF.

This clone has only a few counts. The chain is built from TRBV6-5 and TRBJ1-2, with 7 bases matching TRBD1. In germline, CDR1 is MNHEY, CDR2 SVGAGI. V lost 4 bases, J lost 7 bases, and 9 bases stayed unmatched. The CDR3 is 14 amino acids. The CDR3 region has the DNA TGTGCCAGCAGTTCCCGGACAGGAATGACTGGCTACACCTTC. Translated, it gives CASSSRTGMTGYTF.

The V and J genes are TRBV15 and TRBJ1-1; no clear D. Germline V gives CDR1 LNHNV, CDR2 YYDKDF (reference sequence). This CDR3 comprises 13 residues. The germline V and J ends were trimmed by 0 bases and 5 bases, with 7 bases remaining between them. CDR3 nucleotide sequence: TGTGCCACCAGCAGAGATGGTCGGACTGAAGCTTTCTTT. It specifies CATSRDGRTEAFF.

The chain recombines TRBV15 with TRBJ2-7, with 7 bases identical to TRBD2. The V segment lost 2 bases and the J segment 0 bases; nucleotides outside the gene matches: 4. This CDR3 has 15 residues. Per the germline V gene, CDR1 is LNHNV and CDR2 is YYDKDF (reference sequence). Here the CDR3 reads CATSRSGTTSYEQYF. In nucleotides, the CDR3 is TGTGCCACCAGCAGATCCGGGACTACCTCCTACGAGCAGTACTTC.

The chain is built from TRBV6-4 and TRBJ1-1; 8 bases are a match to TRBD1. Unmatched junction bases numbered 2, after V lost 5 bases and J lost 0 bases. The V gene's germline CDR1 is MRHNA and CDR2 SNTAGT. CDR3 size: 14 residues. CDR3 sequence: CASSRDRMNTEAFF. CDR3 coding DNA: TGTGCCAGCAGTCGGGACAGGATGAACACTGAAGCTTTCTTT.

The CDR3 DNA sequence: TGTGCCAGCAGCTTAGCCGGACTGGTCGGGGAGCTGTTTTTT. It translates to CASSLAGLVGELFF. V is TRBV7-9 and J is TRBJ2-2; D is possibly TRBD2 (5 bases). This CDR3 region has 14 residues. The ends were cut back, 0 bases at V and 7 bases at J, with 9 bases in the middle. The V gene's germline CDR1 is SEHNR and CDR2 FQNEAQ (reference sequence).

CDR3: CASSQDQTQYF. The CDR3 bases are TGCGCCAGCAGCCAAGACCAGACCCAGTACTTC. This chain uses TRBV4-1 with TRBJ2-5; D uncertain. CDR1 and CDR2 from the germline V gene are MGHRA and YSYEKL. Trimming left V 0 bases short and J 6 bases short, with 2 bases between. This CDR3 has 11 residues.

The chain couples TRBV15 to TRBJ1-1; D remains ambiguous. The CDR3 consists of 13 residues. Trimming removed 1 base from V and 3 bases from J, with 6 bases in between. Germline assignment: CDR1 LNHNV and CDR2 YYDKDF (reference sequence). In DNA form, the CDR3 reads TGTGCCACCAGCAGAGGGTACGACACTGAAGCTTTCTTT. This translates into CATSRGYDTEAFF.

The chain links TRBV5-6 to TRBJ1-1; D not certain. Germline CDR1 SGHDT, CDR2 YYEEEE. V was cut by 0 bases and J by 0 bases, with 12 bases left in between. This CDR3 contains 16 residues. In nucleotides, the CDR3 is TGTGCCAGCAGCTTGGTGGCCAGAAGGATGAACACTGAAGCTTTCTTT. This encodes CASSLVARRMNTEAFF.

V and J are TRBV7-9 and TRBJ2-1; tentative D call: TRBD1 (5 bases). The CDR3 has 12 amino acids. V lost 8 bases to trimming and J lost 6 bases, with 11 bases between them. The germline V gene has CDR1 SEHNR and CDR2 FQNEAQ (reference sequence). CDR3 DNA sequence: TGTGCCAGCGCGTCTGGGGCCAATGAGCAGTTCTTC. This codes for CASASGANEQFF. Filled out from reference TRBV7-9 and TRBJ2-1, the complete variable domain reads DTGVSQNPRHKITKRGQNVTFRCDPISEHNRLYWYRQTLGQGPEFLTYFQNEAQLEKSRLLSDRFSAERPKGSFSTLEIQRTEQGDSAMYLCASASGANEQFFGPGTRLTVL.

This rearrangement joins TRBV19 to TRBJ2-6, with 8 nucleotides matching TRBD1. Germline assignment: CDR1 LNHDA and CDR2 SQIVND (reference sequence). V trimming: 9 bases; J trimming: 2 bases; junction bases outside the gene matches: 9. This CDR3 region has 16 residues. The CDR3: CASGRQGMAGANVLTF. For the CDR3, the DNA is TGTGCCAGCGGAAGACAGGGGATGGCTGGGGCCAACGTCCTGACTTTC.

This clone was picked up a small number of times. V and J are TRBV7-9 and TRBJ2-3, with 15 bases identical to TRBD2. With 5 bases clipped from V and 14 bases from J, the junction kept 11 bases outside the gene matches. This CDR3 spans 15 amino acids. Looked up from germline, CDR1 is SEHNR and CDR2 is FQNEAQ (reference sequence). The CDR3 sequence: CASSETGLAGGPPYF. In nucleotides, the CDR3 is TGTGCCAGCAGCGAAACCGGACTAGCGGGAGGGCCGCCGTATTTT.

This chain links TRBV30 with TRBJ1-5; D not resolved. Germline CDR1 and CDR2: GTSNPN and SVGIG (reference sequence). Deletions cut 0 bases from V and 7 bases from J, with 10 bases between. The CDR3 is 13 amino acids. CDR3 DNA: TGTGCCTGGAGTGTAACACGGACCCAGCCCCAGCATTTT. Protein product: CAWSVTRTQPQHF.

The sample holds a few counts of this clone. The chain carries TRBV29-1 and TRBJ1-2; the D is unclear. Germline CDR1 is SQVTM and CDR2 is ANQGSEA. This CDR3 region has 11 residues. Trimming removed 4 bases at V and 6 bases at J, with 9 bases between. The CDR3 reads CSVGSQDGYTF. The CDR3 region has the DNA TGCAGCGTTGGATCCCAGGATGGCTACACCTTC.

The chain carries TRBV6-5 and TRBJ2-7; tentatively, D is TRBD1 or TRBD2 (5 bases each). The V gene's germline CDR1 is MNHEY and CDR2 SVGAGI. This CDR3 spans 14 amino acids. Trimming removed 8 bases at V and 7 bases at J, with 21 bases between. The CDR3 sequence is CASSTGRITGEQYF. CDR3 DNA: TGTGCCAGCTCGACGGGACGCATAACGGGAGAGCAGTACTTC.

This clone was observed a few times. The rearrangement links TRBV15 to TRBJ2-3; 9 bases are a match to TRBD2. Germline CDR1 and CDR2: LNHNV and YYDKDF (reference sequence). The V and J ends lost 8 bases and 4 bases, in that order; junction bases with no gene match: 10. This CDR3 is 15 amino acids long. CDR3 DNA: TGTGCCACCTCTCATGGGACTAGCAGGTCAGATACGCAGTATTTT. As protein: CATSHGTSRSDTQYF.